These 29 T cell receptor beta chains came from one sample sequenced in a study of PD-1 blockade in classical Hodgkin lymphoma (dated by TCRdb to 2018 to 2021). What the time point label conveys for this sample: cycle 4 day 1 (C4D1), after 6 weeks of nivolumab. Every trial patient had relapsed after autologous stem cell transplantation, and cohorts A, B and C differed in prior brentuximab vedotin exposure. The library relied on the immunoSEQ multiplex PCR assay. TCRdb obtained this table from immuneACCESS and retained in-frame rearrangements with V and J assigned. These tables miss some clones; where compared with another copy, unresolved V genes account for less than half of the shortfall, and the remainder is unexplained. The sample table shows tens of thousands of clones, and approximately 90% are seen once. The ten largest account for approximately 2.9% of the sample. Sequencing used peripheral blood mononuclear cells (PBMCs), obtained before the fourth cycle of nivolumab. All receptors derive from a human donor with classical Hodgkin lymphoma.

The chain links TRBV5-1 to TRBJ1-5; D might be TRBD1 (6 bases). Germline assignment: CDR1 SGHRS and CDR2 YFSETQ. Trimming took off 4 bases at V and 3 bases at J, with 11 bases between the two ends. The CDR3 is made up of 14 amino acids. CDR3 region: CASSQTGDNQPQHF. As DNA, the CDR3 is TGCGCCAGCAGCCAGACAGGAGACAATCAGCCCCAGCATTTT.

The chain links TRBV10-3 to TRBJ2-3, with a weak D call TRBD1 (6 bases). V lost 1 base, J lost 2 bases, and 19 bases lay in between. CDR3 length equals 18 residues. The germline V gene encodes CDR1 ENHRY and CDR2 SYGVKD. CDR3 sequence (DNA): TGTGCCATCAGTGAGTTCGCACCAAGGGGGAGCGACACAGATACGCAGTATTTT. Translating it yields CAISEFAPRGSDTDTQYF.

The chain is built from TRBV7-2 and TRBJ1-2, with 9 bases that match TRBD1. This CDR3 has 17 residues. Germline assignment: CDR1 SGHTA and CDR2 FQGNSA. Losses at the gene ends were 2 bases for V and 0 bases for J; bases not matched to a gene: 7. CDR3 nucleotide sequence: TGTGCCAGCAGCTTAAGGAGACAGGGGGGTGCTAACTATGGCTACACCTTC. This sequence encodes CASSLRRQGGANYGYTF.

The rearrangement uses TRBV25-1 and TRBJ2-1; D remains unclear. The V end lost 6 bases, the J end lost 9 bases, and 12 bases lay between the germline ends. CDR3 length: 12 amino acids. The germline CDR1 and CDR2 sequences are MGHDK and SYGVNS. This chain's CDR3 is CASSTPGREQFF. The CDR3 nucleotides read TGTGCCAGCAGCACCCCTGGACGTGAGCAGTTCTTC.

This rearrangement joins TRBV5-6 to TRBJ1-1; D unclear. The CDR3 loop spans 14 amino acids. Trimming took off 4 bases at V and 0 bases at J, with 10 bases between the two ends. The germline V gene has CDR1 SGHDT and CDR2 YYEEEE. The CDR3 spells CASSIDGLNTEAFF. Written as DNA, the CDR3 is TGTGCCAGCAGCATAGACGGTCTGAACACTGAAGCTTTCTTT.

This clone was recorded a few times. The genes are TRBV6-6 and TRBJ1-1; weak D call: TRBD1 (5 bases). V gave up 2 bases and J gave up 7 bases, with 20 bases separating them. CDR3 length: 16 amino acids. Germline CDR1 MNHNY, CDR2 SVGAGI (reference sequence). In nucleotides, the CDR3 is TGTGCCAGCAGTTACCTTCGAGCAGGAGACAGAGGTGAAGCTTTCTTT. Translating gives CASSYLRAGDRGEAFF.

V usage is TRBV9 and J usage is TRBJ1-3, with TRBD1 matching over 10 bases. Germline trimming cut 2 bases from V and 1 base from J; bases unmatched to any gene: 3. The CDR3 is 16 residues long. Germline CDR1 SGDLS, CDR2 YYNGEE. CDR3 protein: CASSVDRGRSGNTIYF. CDR3 bases: TGTGCCAGCAGCGTGGACAGGGGGAGGTCTGGAAACACCATATATTTT.

The chain combines TRBV18 with TRBJ2-5; 8 bases are shared with TRBD1. The length of the CDR3 is 15 residues. Trimming at V came to 6 bases and at J to 1 base, leaving 7 bases not matched to a gene. CDR1 is KGHSH and CDR2 is LQKENI in the germline V gene. The CDR3 sequence: CASSPGGAFQETQYF. The CDR3 nucleotides are TGTGCCAGCTCCCCAGGGGGCGCGTTCCAAGAGACCCAGTACTTC. The full variable domain, in which reference TRBV18 and TRBJ2-5 provide the parts outside the CDR3, is NAGVMQNPRHLVRRRGQEARLRCSPMKGHSHVYWYRQLPEEGLKFMVYLQKENIIDESGMPKERFSAEFPKEGPSILRIQQVVRGDSAAYFCASSPGGAFQETQYFGPGTRLLVL.

The chain recombines TRBV5-6 with TRBJ1-5; D might be TRBD1 (6 bases). The germline V and J ends were trimmed by 7 bases and 3 bases, with 17 bases remaining between them. The CDR3 spans 15 residues. Looked up from germline, CDR1 is SGHDT and CDR2 is YYEEEE. In DNA, the CDR3 is TGTGCCAGCTCGATCGGACAGCCTTCCAATCAGCCCCAGCATTTT. Amino acids: CASSIGQPSNQPQHF.

This clone was seen more than once but under ten times. J is TRBJ1-3 and V is TRBV10-3; no clear D. Trimming cost V 7 bases and J 0 bases, with 10 bases left between them. Germline assignment: CDR1 ENHRY and CDR2 SYGVKD. The CDR3 covers 14 residues. The CDR3 nucleotides are TGTGCCATCACAGGCGGCAGCTCTGGAAACACCATATATTTT. Residues: CAITGGSSGNTIYF.

This rearrangement joins TRBV30 to TRBJ2-7, with 9 bases aligning to TRBD1. V was pared by 4 bases and J by 7 bases, with 8 bases of the junction left unmatched. The CDR3 runs 13 residues. Germline V CDR1 and CDR2: GTSNPN, SVGIG (reference sequence). The CDR3 sequence: CAWTAGTGSEQYF. As DNA, the CDR3 is TGTGCCTGGACCGCCGGGACAGGGAGTGAGCAGTACTTC. The full variable domain, its missing parts supplied by reference TRBV30 and TRBJ2-7, is SQTIHQWPATLVQPVGSPLSLECTVEGTSNPNLYWYRQAAGRGLQLLFYSVGIGQISSEVPQNLSASRPQDRQFILSSKKLLLSDSGFYLCAWTAGTGSEQYFGPGTRLTVT.

This rearrangement joins TRBV5-1 to TRBJ2-3; TRBD1 might be the D (6 bases). Trimming pared 4 bases from V and 2 bases from J, leaving 17 bases between. The CDR3 length is 16 residues. Germline V CDR1 and CDR2: SGHRS, YFSETQ. CDR3 coding DNA: TGCGCCAGCAGCCCGACGTTGACAGGTAACACAGATACGCAGTATTTT. Its translation is CASSPTLTGNTDTQYF.

The chain has TRBV5-1 and TRBJ2-1; 12 nucleotides agree with TRBD2. V shed 3 bases, J shed 4 bases, and the junction held 2 bases outside the gene matches. Germline loops: CDR1 SGHRS, CDR2 YFSETQ. CDR3 length: 15 residues. CDR3 loop: CASSSTSGGYNEQFF. CDR3 sequence (DNA): TGCGCCAGCAGCTCGACTAGCGGGGGATACAATGAGCAGTTCTTC. The whole variable domain, filled in from reference TRBV5-1 and TRBJ2-1, reads KAGVTQTPRYLIKTRGQQVTLSCSPISGHRSVSWYQQTPGQGLQFLFEYFSETQRNKGNFPGRFSGRQFSNSRSEMNVSTLELGDSALYLCASSSTSGGYNEQFFGPGTRLTVL.

The chain combines TRBV19 with TRBJ2-1; 7 bases are a match to TRBD1. CDR1 is LNHDA and CDR2 is SQIVND in the germline V gene (reference sequence). The CDR3 extends over 15 amino acids. Losses at the gene ends were 3 bases for V and 8 bases for J; bases not matched to a gene: 10. CDR3 loop: CASSILGTVLDEQFF. CDR3 bases: TGTGCCAGTAGTATTCTGGGGACAGTATTGGATGAGCAGTTCTTC. Full variable domain (missing parts from reference TRBV19 and TRBJ2-1): DGGITQSPKYLFRKEGQNVTLSCEQNLNHDAMYWYRQDPGQGLRLIYYSQIVNDFQKGDIAEGYSVSREKKESFPLTVTSAQKNPTAFYLCASSILGTVLDEQFFGPGTRLTVL.

V gene TRBV18 combines with J gene TRBJ2-7; D is undetermined. V was cut by 0 bases and J by 5 bases, with 14 bases left in between. CDR3 size: 15 residues. Germline CDR1 and CDR2: KGHSH and LQKENI. CDR3 protein: CASSPPTDHTNEQYF. The CDR3 DNA reads as TGTGCCAGCTCACCACCAACAGATCACACCAACGAGCAGTACTTC.

The genes are TRBV11-3 and TRBJ2-7; no clear D gene. With 1 base removed from V and 5 bases from J, the gap between germline ends came to 12 bases. The germline V gene has CDR1 SGHNT and CDR2 YENEEA. The CDR3 runs 14 residues. The CDR3 bases are TGTGCCAGCAGCTTAGTCGGAAGTGGGGACGAGCAGTACTTC. Translating gives CASSLVGSGDEQYF.

The J gene is TRBJ1-6, the V gene TRBV4-3; no definite D call. V was pared by 0 bases and J by 7 bases, with 16 bases between. The germline gives CDR1 LGHNA, CDR2 YSLEER. The CDR3 loop spans 17 amino acids. The CDR3 spells CASSQEVVSERNSPLHF. In nucleotides, the CDR3 is TGCGCCAGCAGCCAAGAAGTAGTCTCGGAAAGGAATTCACCCCTCCACTTT.

The CDR3 region has the DNA TGTGCCAGCAGCTTTCCTCGGGACACTGAAGCTTTCTTT. Translated, it gives CASSFPRDTEAFF. This chain connects TRBV7-2 to TRBJ1-1; the D is unclear. The length of the CDR3 is 13 residues. Germline V lookup: CDR1 SGHTA, CDR2 FQGNSA. V was shortened by 3 bases and J by 3 bases, with 8 bases between the two germline ends.

This chain joins TRBV30 and TRBJ1-3; D is undetermined. The CDR3 runs to 15 residues. Trimming removed 3 bases from V and 0 bases from J, with 12 bases in between. Germline CDR1 GTSNPN, CDR2 SVGIG (reference sequence). CDR3 sequence reads: CAWRTVPYSGNTIYF. The CDR3 DNA reads as TGTGCCTGGAGGACCGTTCCTTACTCTGGAAACACCATATATTTT.

This chain links TRBV5-1 with TRBJ2-1, with D hard to call. This CDR3 has 15 amino acids. V lost 2 bases, J lost 7 bases, and 16 bases lay in between. Germline V gene data show CDR1 as SGHRS and CDR2 as YFSETQ. The CDR3 coding sequence is TGCGCCAGCAGCTTTAGGACCTTGTTGCCGAATGAGCAGTTCTTC. Translation: CASSFRTLLPNEQFF.

This clone was seen just once. Here the CDR3 DNA reads TGCGCCAGCAGCCAAGATAAGGGTTGGGAGCAGTTCTTC. It yields the protein CASSQDKGWEQFF. The V call is TRBV4-1, the J call TRBJ2-1; D remains unclear. This CDR3 is 13 amino acids long. V was pared by 0 bases and J by 10 bases, with 10 bases between. Per the germline V gene, CDR1 is MGHRA and CDR2 is YSYEKL.

The J gene is TRBJ1-2, the V gene TRBV6-5; no firm D call. Germline CDR1 MNHEY, CDR2 SVGAGI. V was trimmed by 6 bases and J by 5 bases, leaving 10 bases between them. The CDR3 loop spans 12 amino acids. The CDR3 region has the DNA TGTGCCAGCAGCCAGTGGGGTTATGGCTACACCTTC. Its translation: CASSQWGYGYTF.

The V and J genes are TRBV5-5 and TRBJ1-1; 7 bases fit TRBD1. The germline gives CDR1 SGHKS, CDR2 YYEKEE (reference sequence). Trimming removed 4 bases from V and 8 bases from J; junction bases left unmatched: 14. The CDR3 has 15 amino acids. This CDR3 is CASSITRQGRKEAFF. Here the CDR3 DNA reads TGTGCCAGCAGCATCACAAGACAGGGCCGAAAAGAAGCTTTCTTT.

This clone was seen once. The DNA of the CDR3 is TGTGCCTGGGGACAGGACCTAACCTACGAGCAGTACTTC. Translated, it gives CAWGQDLTYEQYF. The genes are TRBV30 and TRBJ2-7, with 7 positions matching TRBD1. The CDR3 is made up of 13 amino acids. The ends lost 5 bases at V and 2 bases at J; junction bases unmatched: 6. Germline loops: CDR1 GTSNPN, CDR2 SVGIG (reference sequence).

The chain recombines TRBV6-5 with TRBJ2-7; 7 bases are shared with TRBD1. Germline values: CDR1 MNHEY, CDR2 SVGAGI. The V gene end was trimmed by 5 bases and the J gene end by 3 bases; junction bases not matched to a gene: 1. This CDR3 comprises 12 residues. In nucleotides, the CDR3 is TGTGCCAGCAGTCCAGGGGGCTACGAGCAGTACTTC. Encoded protein: CASSPGGYEQYF.

The rearrangement uses TRBV29-1 and TRBJ1-1; the D gene is possibly TRBD1 (6 bases). CDR3 length: 13 amino acids. The germline CDR1 and CDR2 sequences are SQVTM and ANQGSEA. V gave up 7 bases and J gave up 3 bases, with 15 bases separating them. The CDR3 nucleotides read TGCAGCGGTACAGGGATTGTCGACACTGAAGCTTTCTTT. As protein: CSGTGIVDTEAFF.

This rearrangement joins TRBV6-5 to TRBJ1-2, with D tentatively TRBD1 (5 bases). This CDR3 is 14 amino acids long. Trimming pared 5 bases from V and 5 bases from J, leaving 15 bases between. The germline V gene encodes CDR1 MNHEY and CDR2 SVGAGI. CDR3 in amino acids: CASSPGRLTYGYTF. The DNA of the CDR3 is TGTGCCAGCAGTCCGGGACGGCTAACGTATGGCTACACCTTC.

The genes are TRBV6-5 and TRBJ2-7; a weak D match, TRBD2 (6 bases). The CDR3 contains 11 residues. V dropped 5 bases and J dropped 12 bases, with 14 bases sitting between them. Germline CDR1 MNHEY, CDR2 SVGAGI. CDR3 sequence: CASSELEGRYF. The DNA of the CDR3 is TGTGCCAGCAGTGAACTGGAGGGCCGGTACTTC.

The CDR3: CASSSPGQTWEQYF. CDR3 coding DNA: TGTGCCAGCAGCTCTCCGGGACAGACATGGGAGCAGTACTTC. The rearrangement joins TRBV7-2 to TRBJ2-7; 7 nucleotides line up with TRBD1. CDR3 length: 14 residues. Germline V gives CDR1 SGHTA, CDR2 FQGNSA. The V gene end was trimmed by 4 bases and the J gene end by 7 bases; junction bases not matched to a gene: 10.